These T cell receptor beta chains were read from a single sample in a study of blood T cell repertoires in COVID-19. Measured with immunoSEQ multiplex PCR; TCRdb has only the in-frame clones, and not every one. The profile shows some 150,000 clones, around 91% of them singletons. Sequenced input: peripheral blood. These receptors were obtained from a woman aged 55-70 years with active COVID-19. Both conserved end residues are part of each CDR3. The D gene is left open where the match is weak. Not all rows give a size; the values are once, few, many and, for expanded clones, a class.

TRBV14	TRBJ1-3	NA	NA	14	CASSQDRRGNTIYF	TGTGCCAGCAGCCAAGATCGGAGGGGAAACACCATATATTTT
TRBV3-1/TRBV3-2	TRBJ2-5	NA	NA	12	CASSRTTRAQYF	TGTGCCAGCAGTCGGACAACCCGGGCCCAGTACTTC
TRBV19	TRBJ1-4	NA	NA	15	CASSTAGTIYEKLFF	TGTGCCAGTAGTACAGCCGGGACAATATACGAAAAACTGTTTTTT
TRBV25-1	TRBJ1-1	NA	NA	14	CASSKNRQNTEAFF	TGTGCCAGCAGCAAGAACAGGCAGAACACTGAAGCTTTCTTT
TRBV18	TRBJ2-7	few	NA	13	CATQAGAGYEQYF	TGTGCCACGCAGGCGGGGGCGGGCTACGAGCAGTACTTC
TRBV18	TRBJ1-2	NA	TRBD1	17	CASSPPSTFGQGGGYTF	TGTGCCAGCTCACCACCATCCACCTTCGGACAGGGAGGTGGCTACACCTTC
TRBV6-4	TRBJ1-5	NA	NA	15	CASSEGAGRDQPQHF	TGTGCCAGCAGTGAAGGAGCAGGGAGGGATCAGCCCCAGCATTTT
TRBV18	TRBJ2-5	NA	TRBD1	19	CASSPPQGTGGGDQETQYF	TGTGCCAGCTCACCACCTCAAGGGACAGGGGGTGGGGACCAAGAGACCCAGTACTTC
TRBV7-9	TRBJ2-1	NA	NA	14	CASSMVLRDNEQFF	TGTGCCAGCAGTATGGTTTTGCGGGACAATGAGCAGTTCTTC
TRBV6-2/TRBV6-3	TRBJ2-7	NA	TRBD2	15	CASSYQPGGGGEQYF	TGTGCCAGCAGTTATCAGCCGGGAGGCGGAGGGGAGCAGTACTTC
TRBV7-2	TRBJ2-5	NA	NA	14	CASSSLAQKETQYF	TGTGCCAGCAGCTCCTTGGCCCAAAAAGAGACCCAGTACTTC
TRBV14	TRBJ2-3	NA	TRBD2	20	CASSQATPLLLAGATDTQYF	TGTGCCAGCAGCCAAGCGACCCCTCTCCTACTAGCGGGAGCCACAGATACGCAGTATTTT
TRBV27	TRBJ2-3	NA	NA	13	CASSSVRSDTQYF	TGTGCCAGCAGTTCCGTCAGGTCGGATACGCAGTATTTT
TRBV28	TRBJ1-6	few	TRBD1	17	CASSPYSGQVTNSPLHF	TGTGCCAGCAGTCCTTATTCGGGACAGGTTACAAATTCACCCCTCCACTTT
TRBV19	TRBJ2-2	NA	TRBD1	14	CASRDRANTGELFF	TGTGCCAGTAGGGACAGGGCGAACACCGGGGAGCTGTTTTTT